In its sample, the clone carrying this T cell receptor beta chain was seen once. Treatment described: preoperative locoregional IRX-2 cytokine immunotherapy. Samples came from a phase Ib trial of preoperative locoregional IRX-2 cytokine immunotherapy. These data are taken from a study of preoperative IRX-2 immunotherapy in early breast cancer. The length of the CDR3 is 14 residues. V gave up 3 bases and J gave up 6 bases, with 12 bases separating them. CDR1 and CDR2 from the germline V gene are SGHRS and YFSETQ. Profiled with immunoSEQ multiplex PCR; TCRdb holds only in-frame clones, not every one. The sample consists of more than 50,000 clones, less than 95% of them appearing once.

This sample was taken from a patient treated with IRX-2 immunotherapy. The V call is TRBV5-1, the J call TRBJ2-2; D is uncertain. The TCR originated in a human donor with breast cancer. This CDR3 is CASSSASLPGELFF. The CDR3 DNA sequence: TGCGCCAGCAGCTCCGCGTCCCTGCCCGGGGAGCTGTTTTTT.